These 28 T cell receptor beta chains came from one sample sequenced in a study of a mutant IDH1 vaccine in newly diagnosed glioma. Time point noted: week 23, last vaccination. Every vaccine dose comprised 300 ug of mutant IDH1 20-mer peptide plus topical imiquimod. Here immunoSEQ multiplex PCR was the method, and the copy in TCRdb shows in-frame clones only, minus some. The sample lists tens of thousands of clones, about three quarters occurring once. No antigen has been assigned to these receptors. The source material was PBMCs, sampled from a glioma patient whose treatment included an IDH1 peptide vaccine. These receptors all stem from a man between 45 and 60 years old with glioma.

The chain is built from TRBV25-1 and TRBJ1-3; tentatively, D is TRBD1 (5 bases). V lost 2 bases and J lost 1, with 9 bases in between. The CDR3 loop spans 15 amino acids. Germline loops: CDR1 MGHDK, CDR2 SYGVNS. The CDR3: CASSEGHFSGNTIYF. In nucleotides, the CDR3 is TGTGCCAGCAGTGAAGGACACTTTTCTGGAAACACCATATATTTT.

V and J are TRBV25-1 and TRBJ1-1; D is perhaps TRBD1 (5 bases). V was cut by 1 base and J by 6 bases, with 24 bases left in between. Germline V gene lookup returns CDR1 MGHDK and CDR2 SYGVNS. The CDR3 has 18 amino acids. CDR3 coding DNA: TGTGCCAGCAGTGAATTAGGGTCAGGGCAATGGGAAAGCGCTGAAGCTTTCTTT. Translated: CASSELGSGQWESAEAFF.

This chain's CDR3 is CASRTGSGGYTF. The DNA for the CDR3 is TGTGCCAGCAGGACAGGGTCCGGTGGCTACACCTTC. V is TRBV28 and J is TRBJ1-2, with 7 bases aligning to TRBD1. The germline CDR1 and CDR2 sequences are MDHEN and SYDVKM. Trimming removed 6 bases from V and 7 bases from J; junction bases left unmatched: 5. The length of the CDR3 is 12 residues.

The chain combines TRBV30 with TRBJ2-1, with 11 bases lining up with TRBD2. The CDR3 has 15 amino acids. The V gene end was trimmed by 2 bases and the J gene end by 4 bases; junction bases not matched to a gene: 4. Germline lookup yields CDR1 GTSNPN and CDR2 SVGIG (reference sequence). CDR3 DNA: TGTGCCTGGAGTCTGGGACTAGCGGCGTACAATGAGCAGTTCTTC. This encodes CAWSLGLAAYNEQFF.

This chain joins TRBV4-1 and TRBJ1-1, with D possibly matching TRBD1 (5 bases). Germline V lookup: CDR1 MGHRA, CDR2 YSYEKL. The V end was cut by 0 bases, the J end by 6 bases, with 14 bases between. CDR3 length equals 15 residues. The CDR3 sequence is CASSQEVLRGAEAFF. The CDR3 nucleotides read TGCGCCAGCAGCCAAGAGGTCCTCCGGGGCGCTGAAGCTTTCTTT.

This clone has a handful of counts. CDR3 nucleotides: TGCGCCAGCAGCGTTCAGCGGGGGGGTACAGATACGCAGTATTTT. It translates to CASSVQRGGTDTQYF. This chain links TRBV4-1 with TRBJ2-3; TRBD2 matches 10 bases. After removal of 5 bases from V and 3 bases from J, the junction contained 5 bases not matched to a gene. The CDR3 runs to 15 residues. Germline V lookup: CDR1 MGHRA, CDR2 YSYEKL.

The rearrangement joins TRBV25-1 to TRBJ1-2; TRBD1 agrees at 9 bases. V lost 6 bases to trimming and J lost 5 bases; unmatched junction nucleotides: 13. The CDR3 has 16 amino acids. Germline-derived CDR1 and CDR2 are MGHDK and SYGVNS. CDR3 residues: CASSGPLGTGIYGYTF. DNA of the CDR3: TGTGCCAGCAGCGGACCTCTCGGGACAGGGATTTATGGCTACACCTTC.

The V and J genes are TRBV5-1 and TRBJ1-4, with D perhaps TRBD1 (6 bases). The CDR3 spans 12 residues. The germline V and J ends were trimmed by 8 bases and 4 bases, with 9 bases remaining between them. Per the germline V gene, CDR1 is SGHRS and CDR2 is YFSETQ. The CDR3 bases are TGCGCCAGTACGGACAGTAATGAAAAACTGTTTTTT. It is translated as CASTDSNEKLFF.

The V call is TRBV19, the J call TRBJ2-3; 11 positions agree with TRBD2. The CDR3 extends over 16 amino acids. Germline lookup yields CDR1 LNHDA and CDR2 SQIVND (reference sequence). Unmatched junction bases numbered 10, after V lost 4 bases and J lost 7 bases. CDR3 bases: TGTGCCAGTAGTACCTCCGTTAGCGGGGGGGCAAATACGCAGTATTTT. Protein product: CASSTSVSGGANTQYF. The full variable domain, with the rest looked up from reference TRBV19 and TRBJ2-3, is DGGITQSPKYLFRKEGQNVTLSCEQNLNHDAMYWYRQDPGQGLRLIYYSQIVNDFQKGDIAEGYSVSREKKESFPLTVTSAQKNPTAFYLCASSTSVSGGANTQYFGPGTRLTVL.

This clone was observed a single time. The chain has TRBV4-3 and TRBJ2-2, with D perhaps matching TRBD1 (5 bases). The CDR3 is made up of 22 amino acids. Trimming removed 3 bases at V and 4 bases at J, with 33 bases between. Germline values: CDR1 LGHNA, CDR2 YSLEER. CDR3 protein: CASSQGPRAQPTQPRSTGELFF. CDR3 nucleotide sequence: TGCGCCAGCAGCCAGGGGCCCCGGGCTCAACCCACCCAACCCCGCTCCACCGGGGAGCTGTTTTTT.

V gene TRBV7-6 combines with J gene TRBJ1-2; 9 nucleotides match TRBD1. J lost 8 bases, V lost 4 bases, and 5 bases had no gene match. The V gene's germline CDR1 is SGHVS and CDR2 FNYEAQ. The CDR3 has 13 amino acids. The CDR3 sequence: CASSSMTGGGYTF. DNA for the CDR3: TGTGCCAGCAGCTCAATGACAGGGGGGGGCTACACCTTC.

The rearrangement uses TRBV7-8 and TRBJ2-5; no clear D. Between the trimmed V and J ends, which lost 6 bases and 3 bases, there was a span of 2 bases. Germline lookup yields CDR1 SGHVS and CDR2 FQNEAQ. CDR3 length: 10 amino acids. CDR3: CASSKETQYF. CDR3 in DNA: TGTGCCAGCAGTAAAGAGACCCAGTACTTC.

This rearrangement joins TRBV13 to TRBJ2-5; 11 nucleotides line up with TRBD2. Germline CDR1 PRHDT, CDR2 FYEKMQ (reference sequence). Losses at the gene ends were 5 bases for V and 5 bases for J; bases not matched to a gene: 10. The CDR3 spans 16 residues. CDR3 in amino acids: CASSVQIAGGAETQYF. CDR3 DNA: TGTGCCAGCAGCGTACAAATAGCGGGGGGGGCGGAGACCCAGTACTTC.

V gene TRBV5-6 combines with J gene TRBJ1-4; 9 nucleotides line up with TRBD1. The CDR3 is made up of 17 amino acids. V lost 4 bases, J lost 0 bases, and 7 bases stayed unmatched. The germline V gene has CDR1 SGHDT and CDR2 YYEEEE. The chain's CDR3 is CASSPDRGVATNEKLFF. In DNA, the CDR3 is TGTGCCAGCAGCCCCGACAGGGGGGTTGCAACTAATGAAAAACTGTTTTTT.

Only a few counts were recorded for this clone. The chain is built from TRBV11-2 and TRBJ2-2; D perhaps matches TRBD1 (6 bases). The V gene's germline CDR1 is SGHAT and CDR2 FQNNGV. This CDR3 comprises 14 residues. V was cut by 5 bases and J by 8 bases, with 15 bases left in between. The CDR3 sequence is CASSPTGIEGELFF. As DNA, the CDR3 is TGTGCCAGCAGCCCCACAGGGATAGAGGGGGAGCTGTTTTTT.

This clone turned up a few times. The rearrangement joins TRBV14 to TRBJ2-6; no firm D call. The V and J ends lost 4 bases and 0 bases respectively, with 7 bases between them. Germline V gene data show CDR1 as SGHDN and CDR2 as FVKESK. The CDR3 length is 15 residues. In DNA form, the CDR3 reads TGTGCCAGCAGCCCAATCATCTCTGGGGCCAACGTCCTGACTTTC. It translates to CASSPIISGANVLTF.

This clone was seen a handful of times. The V gene is TRBV5-5, the J gene TRBJ1-6; D uncertain. This CDR3 region has 15 residues. V dropped 4 bases and J dropped 3 bases, with 11 bases sitting between them. Germline CDR1 is SGHKS and CDR2 is YYEKEE (reference sequence). DNA of the CDR3: TGTGCCAGCAGCCGGGAGGGCCTCTATAATTCACCCCTCCACTTT. Its protein is CASSREGLYNSPLHF.

The J gene is TRBJ2-7, the V gene TRBV7-6; D is possibly TRBD2 (6 bases). Trimming cost V 5 bases and J 5 bases, with 16 bases left between them. CDR3 size: 14 residues. CDR1 is SGHVS and CDR2 is FNYEAQ in the germline V gene. The chain's CDR3 is CASSLSAGLDEQYF. CDR3 nucleotides: TGTGCCAGCAGCCTCTCGGCGGGGTTGGACGAGCAGTACTTC. The full variable domain, rest sourced from reference TRBV7-6 and TRBJ2-7, is GAGVSQSPRYKVTKRGQDVALRCDPISGHVSLYWYRQALGQGPEFLTYFNYEAQQDKSGLPNDRFSAERPEGSISTLTIQRTEQRDSAMYRCASSLSAGLDEQYFGPGTRLTVT.

The chain is built from TRBV2 and TRBJ2-5; TRBD2 aligns across 7 bases. V lost 8 bases and J lost 3; bases outside the gene matches: 9. CDR1 and CDR2 (germline): SNHLY, FYNNEI. The CDR3 loop spans 14 amino acids. CDR3 sequence: CASRGASGEETQYF. In nucleotides, the CDR3 is TGTGCCAGCCGAGGGGCTAGCGGAGAAGAGACCCAGTACTTC.

This chain connects TRBV6-5 to TRBJ2-7; D ambiguous. This CDR3 has 15 amino acids. V was trimmed by 2 bases and J by 2 bases, leaving 13 bases between them. CDR1 is MNHEY and CDR2 is SVGAGI in the germline V gene. Here the CDR3 DNA reads TGTGCCAGCAGTTACGGTCTCCCGAGGACCTACGAGCAGTACTTC. Its translation is CASSYGLPRTYEQYF.

The chain combines TRBV2 with TRBJ2-7; no definite D call. Per the germline V gene, CDR1 is SNHLY and CDR2 is FYNNEI. The CDR3 spans 13 residues. Trimming cost V 4 bases and J 2 bases, with 9 bases left between them. The CDR3 sequence is CASSAGWPYEQYF. The CDR3 nucleotides are TGTGCCAGCAGTGCAGGCTGGCCCTACGAGCAGTACTTC.

This sequence joins TRBV30 and TRBJ2-6, with 9 bases matching TRBD1. Looked up from germline, CDR1 is GTSNPN and CDR2 is SVGIG (reference sequence). The CDR3 is 15 residues long. V was clipped by 4 bases and J by 0 bases; unmatched bases: 1. The DNA of the CDR3 is TGTGCCTGGATGACAGGGGGCTCTGGGGCCAACGTCCTGACTTTC. Translation gives CAWMTGGSGANVLTF.

This clone was picked up a small number of times. The chain uses TRBV4-1 and TRBJ1-1; D is possibly TRBD1 (6 bases). The germline gives CDR1 MGHRA, CDR2 YSYEKL. The V gene lost 5 bases and the J gene lost 4 bases, with 14 bases spanning the gap. The CDR3 totals 14 residues. This chain's CDR3 is CASSYSGAGTEAFF. The CDR3 DNA reads as TGCGCCAGCAGCTATTCAGGGGCCGGCACTGAAGCTTTCTTT.

The rearrangement joins TRBV14 to TRBJ1-2; D is uncertain. This CDR3 spans 15 amino acids. Germline CDR1 SGHDN, CDR2 FVKESK. V gave up 1 base and J gave up 5 bases, with 14 bases separating them. CDR3 nucleotide sequence: TGTGCCAGCAGCCAAGGACGGATCCTCCTATATGGCTACACCTTC. It yields the protein CASSQGRILLYGYTF.

The chain has TRBV7-2 and TRBJ1-4; tentatively, D is TRBD1 (6 bases). CDR3 length: 15 amino acids. Germline CDR1 and CDR2: SGHTA and FQGNSA. The V end was cut by 1 base, the J end by 0 bases, with 6 bases between. The CDR3: CASSLDRATNEKLFF. CDR3 nucleotides: TGTGCCAGCAGCTTAGACAGGGCAACTAATGAAAAACTGTTTTTT.

The V and J genes are TRBV19 and TRBJ2-7, with D possibly being TRBD2 (5 bases). The CDR3 runs to 15 residues. Looked up from germline, CDR1 is LNHDA and CDR2 is SQIVND (reference sequence). With 6 bases removed from V and 2 bases from J, the gap between germline ends came to 17 bases. The CDR3: CASSSGPRAPYEQYF. The CDR3 bases are TGTGCCAGTAGCAGCGGACCCCGAGCCCCCTACGAGCAGTACTTC.

The V and J genes are TRBV9 and TRBJ2-3; TRBD2 matches 12 bases. The CDR3 loop spans 17 amino acids. The trim removed 4 bases at V and 0 bases at J, leaving 6 bases unmatched. CDR1 is SGDLS, CDR2 YYNGEE, per germline. CDR3 nucleotides: TGTGCCAGCAGCACCGGACTAGCGGGGTTCAGCACAGATACGCAGTATTTT. Its translation is CASSTGLAGFSTDTQYF.

This clone appeared a few times. V gene TRBV18 combines with J gene TRBJ2-7; 10 bases agree with TRBD1. From germline, CDR1 is KGHSH and CDR2 LQKENI. The CDR3 runs to 17 residues. The ends lost 0 bases at V and 3 bases at J; junction bases unmatched: 8. In DNA form, the CDR3 reads TGTGCCAGCTCACCACCGGCGGGTAGGACAGGGGGCTACGAGCAGTACTTC. Translating gives CASSPPAGRTGGYEQYF.